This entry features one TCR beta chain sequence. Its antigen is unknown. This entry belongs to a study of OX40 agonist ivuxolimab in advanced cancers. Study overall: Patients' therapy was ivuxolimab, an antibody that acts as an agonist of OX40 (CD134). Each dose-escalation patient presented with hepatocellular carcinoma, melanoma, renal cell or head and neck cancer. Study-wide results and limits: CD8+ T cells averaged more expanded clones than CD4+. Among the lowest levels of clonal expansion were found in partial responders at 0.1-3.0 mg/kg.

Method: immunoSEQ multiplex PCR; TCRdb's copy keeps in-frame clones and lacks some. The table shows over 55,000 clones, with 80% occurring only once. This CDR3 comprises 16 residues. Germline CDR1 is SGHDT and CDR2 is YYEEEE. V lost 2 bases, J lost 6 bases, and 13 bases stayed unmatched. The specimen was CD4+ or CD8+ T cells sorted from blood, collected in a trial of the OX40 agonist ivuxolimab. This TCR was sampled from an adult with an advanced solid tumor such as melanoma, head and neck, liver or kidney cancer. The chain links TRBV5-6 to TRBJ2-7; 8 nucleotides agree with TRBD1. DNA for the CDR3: TGTGCCAGCAGCTTCCCACGCCAGGACAGGGTGTCCGAGCAGTACTTC. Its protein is CASSFPRQDRVSEQYF.